Listed below are T cell receptor beta chains from one sample, sequenced in a study of spatial heterogeneity in lung cancer. TCRdb ran MiXCR on the 5' RACE reads and lists one entry per CDR3 protein. The table records fewer than 30,000 distinct CDR3 sequences, roughly 7.2% of them present only once. The sequencing here drew on lung tumor tissue, taken at surgery. Receptors were obtained from a male donor with early-stage non-small cell lung cancer. The CDR3 runs from the conserved cysteine through the conserved F or W. The D gene is left open where the match is weak. For some rows the clone size is stated as once, few or many, or as a class when expanded; others skip it.

many TRBJ2-5 TRBV7-2 . 14 CASSLVATQETQYF TGTGCCAGCAGCTTAGTGGCGACACAAGAGACCCAGTACTTC
many TRBJ2-2 TRBV5-1 . 15 CASSLDTEGAGELFF TGCGCCAGCAGCTTGGACACGGAGGGCGCCGGGGAGCTGTTTTTT
many TRBJ1-1 TRBV7-2 TRBD1 16 CASSLPGQTKMTEAFF TGTGCCAGCAGCCTACCGGGACAGACAAAAATGACTGAAGCTTTCTTT
few TRBJ1-1 TRBV7-8 . 18 CASSLEVMSGQPNTEAFF TGTGCCAGCAGCTTAGAAGTAATGAGCGGACAGCCGAACACTGAAGCTTTCTTT
. TRBJ2-1 TRBV3-1 . 15 CASSQASGAYNEQFF TGTGCCAGCAGCCAGGCGTCGGGAGCCTACAATGAGCAGTTCTTC
few TRBJ2-5 TRBV24-1 . 11 CATTGEETQYF TGTGCCACCACTGGGGAAGAGACCCAGTACTTC
few TRBJ2-2 TRBV7-2 . 15 CASSLRRGDTGELFF TGTGCCAGCAGCTTACGCCGGGGCGACACCGGGGAGCTGTTTTTT
once TRBJ2-1 TRBV7-2 . 13 CASSLYGANEQFF TGTGCCAGCAGCTTATATGGGGCCAATGAGCAGTTCTTC
many TRBJ1-1 TRBV7-2 TRBD1 15 CASSLEPTGFTEAFF TGTGCCAGCAGCTTAGAGCCGACAGGGTTCACTGAAGCTTTCTTT
many TRBJ2-5 TRBV5-6 . 13 CASSSAGMETQYF TGTGCCAGCAGCTCCGCGGGGATGGAGACCCAGTACTTC
many TRBJ2-1 TRBV5-1 TRBD1 15 CASSWIGQVEDEQFF TGCGCCAGCAGTTGGATCGGACAGGTGGAGGATGAGCAGTTCTTC
. TRBJ2-5 TRBV18 . 15 CASSPEALYRETQYF TGTGCCAGCTCACCAGAGGCTCTGTATCGAGAGACCCAGTACTTC
many TRBJ2-1 TRBV7-9 . 17 CASSSRAELVSYNEQFF TGTGCCAGCAGCTCTAGGGCAGAGTTGGTCTCCTACAATGAGCAGTTCTTC
many TRBJ1-5 TRBV6-2/TRBV6-3 . 14 CASSQGFSNQPQHF TGTGCCAGCAGTCAGGGATTTAGCAATCAGCCCCAGCATTTT
many TRBJ1-1 TRBV29-1 TRBD1 12 CSVKGTESEAFF TGCAGCGTCAAGGGGACAGAGTCTGAAGCTTTCTTT
many TRBJ2-5 TRBV20-1 . 14 CSAFKVPYQETQYF TGCAGTGCCTTCAAAGTCCCGTACCAAGAGACCCAGTACTTC
many TRBJ2-1 TRBV4-3 TRBD2 17 CASSQISLAGGYNEQFF TGCGCCAGCAGCCAAATTAGTCTAGCGGGGGGATACAATGAGCAGTTCTTC
many TRBJ1-5 TRBV20-1 TRBD1 13 CSAMTGAGRPQHF TGCAGTGCAATGACAGGGGCCGGGAGGCCCCAGCATTTT
. TRBJ1-3 TRBV4-3 . 16 CASSQDLGFSGNTIYF TGCGCCAGCAGCCAAGATCTTGGGTTCTCCGGAAACACCATATATTTT
many TRBJ1-2 TRBV6-5 . 17 CASSYSSGWGHSYGYTF TGTGCCAGCAGTTACTCCTCTGGTTGGGGACACAGCTATGGCTACACCTTC
few TRBJ2-7 TRBV29-1 TRBD2 13 CSIPGTSLNEQYF TGCAGCATCCCCGGGACTAGCTTGAACGAGCAGTACTTC
many TRBJ2-2 TRBV20-1 . 15 CSARGGRGGTGELFF TGCAGTGCTAGAGGTGGGCGCGGCGGCACCGGGGAGCTGTTTTTT
many TRBJ1-4 TRBV18 . 16 CASSFRAPTAEEKLFF TGTGCCAGCTCATTTCGGGCCCCGACGGCGGAAGAAAAACTGTTTTTT
. TRBJ2-2 TRBV4-2 . 14 CASSQDTNTGELFF TGTGCCAGCAGCCAAGACACGAACACCGGGGAGCTGTTTTTT
many TRBJ2-7 TRBV3-1 . 11 CASSQSGEQYF TGTGCCAGCAGCCAGAGCGGCGAGCAGTACTTC
few TRBJ2-1 TRBV18 . 17 CASSPPETSLYGSEQFF TGTGCCAGCTCACCACCAGAAACTAGCCTTTACGGTAGTGAGCAGTTCTTC
few TRBJ2-5 TRBV4-2 . 14 CASSLDKGTETQYF TGTGCCAGCAGCCTAGACAAGGGGACGGAGACCCAGTACTTC
few TRBJ1-2 TRBV6-6 . 14 CASSYSDPEGGYTF TGTGCCAGCAGTTACTCAGACCCTGAGGGTGGCTACACCTTC
many TRBJ2-5 TRBV6-2/TRBV6-3 TRBD2 13 CASERGASGTQYF TGTGCCTCCGAGCGGGGGGCCAGTGGGACCCAGTACTTC
. TRBJ1-5 TRBV6-2/TRBV6-3 . 13 CASRDSFNQPQHF TGTGCCAGCAGAGACAGCTTCAATCAGCCCCAGCATTTT
many TRBJ2-7 TRBV28 . 13 CASSFSDRYEQYF TGTGCCAGCAGTTTCTCGGATCGCTACGAGCAGTACTTC
many TRBJ1-4 TRBV4-3 . 14 CASSQGPAAGELFF TGCGCCAGCAGCCAAGGCCCGGCAGCCGGAGAACTGTTTTTT
few TRBJ2-1 TRBV27 TRBD2 18 CASSSPGRDVSSYNEQFF TGTGCCAGCAGTTCCCCGGGGAGGGATGTAAGCTCCTACAATGAGCAGTTCTTC
large TRBJ2-5 TRBV12-3/TRBV12-4 TRBD2 17 CASSWTSGGTYQETQYF TGTGCCAGCAGTTGGACTAGCGGGGGCACGTACCAAGAGACCCAGTACTTC
. TRBJ2-3 TRBV20-1 . 12 CSATRRDYTQYF TGCAGTGCTACCCGTCGGGACTATACGCAGTATTTT
few TRBJ2-5 TRBV6-6 . 11 CASSRGETQYF TGTGCCAGCAGTAGGGGGGAGACCCAGTACTTC
many TRBJ2-3 TRBV29-1 . 13 CSVVTFSTDTQYF TGCAGCGTTGTGACATTTAGCACAGATACGCAGTATTTT
many TRBJ1-1 TRBV18 . 13 CASSPRANTEAFF TGTGCCAGCTCACCACGTGCGAACACTGAAGCTTTCTTT
. TRBJ2-7 TRBV20-1 TRBD1 13 CSASWGTGSEQYF TGCAGTGCTAGTTGGGGGACAGGGTCCGAGCAGTACTTC
large TRBJ1-5 TRBV28 . 18 CASSPLSDRTGASQPQHF TGTGCCAGCAGTCCCCTTTCCGACAGGACGGGAGCAAGTCAGCCCCAGCATTTT
few TRBJ2-1 TRBV7-2 . 13 CASSFPRANEQFF TGTGCCAGCAGCTTTCCCCGGGCCAATGAGCAGTTCTTC
. TRBJ1-6 TRBV27 TRBD1 16 CASSLFVTGSNSPLHF TGTGCCAGCAGTTTGTTTGTGACAGGGTCTAATTCACCCCTCCACTTT
few TRBJ1-5 TRBV7-9 . 17 CASSLFVSGRINQPQHF TGTGCCAGCAGCTTATTTGTGTCAGGACGGATCAATCAGCCCCAGCATTTT
many TRBJ2-3 TRBV6-2/TRBV6-3 TRBD1 14 CATARTGRTDTQYF TGTGCCACAGCCCGGACAGGGCGCACAGATACGCAGTATTTT
. TRBJ2-2 TRBV5-4 . 15 CASSLGGQGTGELFF TGTGCCAGCAGCTTGGGGGGCCAGGGCACCGGGGAGCTGTTTTTT
few TRBJ1-1 TRBV29-1 TRBD1 12 CSVLDRGLWAFF TGCAGCGTTTTGGACAGGGGGTTGTGGGCTTTCTTT
. TRBJ1-2 TRBV29-1 TRBD1 14 CSVLRDSANYGYTF TGCAGCGTCCTCCGGGACAGCGCTAACTATGGCTACACCTTC
. TRBJ2-1 TRBV4-3 TRBD1 12 CASSKNRGEQFF TGCGCCAGCAGCAAGAACAGGGGGGAGCAGTTCTTC
many TRBJ1-2 TRBV12-3/TRBV12-4 . 14 CASSLLTGTYGYTF TGTGCCAGCAGTCTGCTGACTGGGACTTATGGCTACACCTTC
many TRBJ2-2 TRBV3-1 . 12 CASSQQTGELFF TGTGCCAGCAGCCAACAGACCGGGGAGCTGTTTTTT
few TRBJ2-1 TRBV7-9 TRBD1 16 CASRHTQRQGAREQFF TGTGCCAGCAGACATACCCAACGACAGGGGGCACGTGAGCAGTTCTTC